Presented here are 27 T cell receptor beta chains from one specimen sequenced in a study of PD-1 blockade in classical Hodgkin lymphoma. Repertoires were generated with immunoSEQ multiplex PCR, while TCRdb's copy carries only in-frame clones and drops some. The sample gives roughly 48,000 clones, around nine tenths of which show up once; approximately 6.9% is in the top ten. Time point here: cycle 4 day 1 (C4D1), after 5 to 7 weeks of nivolumab. Every patient was affected by relapse after autologous stem cell transplantation, while exposure to brentuximab vedotin was not uniform. Sequenced here: peripheral blood mononuclear cells (PBMCs), sampled before the fourth cycle of nivolumab. Receptors originate from a human donor with classical Hodgkin lymphoma.

V and J are TRBV5-1 and TRBJ1-1; D is unclear. Trimming took off 0 bases at V and 5 bases at J, with 11 bases between the two ends. The CDR3 runs to 14 residues. CDR1 and CDR2 from the germline V gene are SGHRS and YFSETQ. The CDR3 bases are TGCGCCAGCAGCTTGGCATCCTTCGAGACTGAAGCTTTCTTT. It is translated as CASSLASFETEAFF. Filled out from reference TRBV5-1 and TRBJ1-1, the complete variable domain reads KAGVTQTPRYLIKTRGQQVTLSCSPISGHRSVSWYQQTPGQGLQFLFEYFSETQRNKGNFPGRFSGRQFSNSRSEMNVSTLELGDSALYLCASSLASFETEAFFGQGTRLTVV.

V is TRBV7-9 and J is TRBJ2-1; TRBD2 agrees at 7 bases. The CDR3 is made up of 14 amino acids. CDR1 is SEHNR and CDR2 is FQNEAQ in the germline V gene (reference sequence). Trimming cost V 5 bases and J 7 bases; bases outside gene matches: 8. The CDR3 loop reads CASSPVGGGNEQFF. CDR3 in DNA: TGTGCCAGCAGCCCTGTGGGGGGGGGAAATGAGCAGTTCTTC. The variable domain in full, completed from reference TRBV7-9 and TRBJ2-1, reads DTGVSQNPRHKITKRGQNVTFRCDPISEHNRLYWYRQTLGQGPEFLTYFQNEAQLEKSRLLSDRFSAERPKGSFSTLEIQRTEQGDSAMYLCASSPVGGGNEQFFGPGTRLTVL.

This chain links TRBV10-3 with TRBJ1-1; tentatively, D is TRBD1 (6 bases). Trimming took 0 bases from V and 1 from J, leaving 12 bases between them. The V gene's germline CDR1 is ENHRY and CDR2 SYGVKD. This CDR3 has 16 amino acids. The CDR3 coding sequence is TGTGCCATCAGTGAGTCGTTGCCCAGGGGGAACACTGAAGCTTTCTTT. Protein sequence: CAISESLPRGNTEAFF.

The CDR3 here is CASSLIAGARAREQFF. Here the CDR3 DNA reads TGTGCCAGCAGTTTGATAGCGGGGGCGCGGGCCCGTGAGCAGTTCTTC. The chain joins TRBV27 to TRBJ2-1; 9 bases are a match to TRBD2. J was trimmed by 9 bases and V by 3 bases; bases with no gene match: 12. Germline assignment: CDR1 MNHEY and CDR2 SMNVEV (reference sequence). This CDR3 has 16 amino acids.

This clone was detected only once. The chain recombines TRBV7-6 with TRBJ2-5; D unresolved. The CDR3 sequence is 15 residues long. Germline values: CDR1 SGHVS, CDR2 FNYEAQ. V was shortened by 2 bases and J by 3 bases, with 13 bases between the two germline ends. The CDR3 loop is CASSLNGRKEETQYF. The CDR3 DNA reads as TGTGCCAGCAGCTTAAACGGGCGGAAAGAAGAGACCCAGTACTTC.

The V gene is TRBV27, the J gene TRBJ2-2; D is unresolved. Trimming left V 2 bases short and J 4 bases short, with 8 bases between. Germline values: CDR1 MNHEY, CDR2 SMNVEV (reference sequence). The CDR3 length is 14 residues. The CDR3 is CASSLLPSTGELFF. The CDR3 DNA follows: TGTGCCAGCAGTTTACTCCCCTCCACCGGGGAGCTGTTTTTT.

This CDR3 reads CASRSAGDLPYGYTF. CDR3 sequence (DNA): TGTGCCAGCAGGTCCGCGGGGGACCTCCCCTATGGCTACACCTTC. V usage is TRBV28 and J usage is TRBJ1-2; tentative D call: TRBD1 (5 bases). Per the germline V gene, CDR1 is MDHEN and CDR2 is SYDVKM. The length of the CDR3 is 15 residues. V was trimmed by 6 bases and J by 4 bases, leaving 18 bases between them.

The chain employs TRBV27 and TRBJ2-1, with D unclear. Germline CDR1 MNHEY, CDR2 SMNVEV (reference sequence). Trimming stripped 7 bases from V and 5 bases from J, with 12 bases between. The CDR3 is 13 amino acids. The DNA of the CDR3 is TGTGCCAGCACCATGCCTGGGGACAATGAGCAGTTCTTC. As protein: CASTMPGDNEQFF.

The chain carries TRBV6-5 and TRBJ1-6; TRBD1 is a possible D gene (5 bases). The CDR3 loop spans 15 amino acids. Per the germline V gene, CDR1 is MNHEY and CDR2 is SVGAGI. V dropped 6 bases and J dropped 5 bases, with 14 bases sitting between them. The CDR3 nucleotides read TGTGCCAGCAGAGCCGACGGGGCGGATAATTCACCCCTCCACTTT. It specifies CASRADGADNSPLHF.

As DNA, the CDR3 is TGTGCCAGCAGTAGCGGCCCCTATGAAAAACTGTTTTTT. Amino acids: CASSSGPYEKLFF. This chain links TRBV6-4 with TRBJ1-4; no definite D call. Trimming removed 5 bases at V and 6 bases at J, with 10 bases between. Germline values: CDR1 MRHNA, CDR2 SNTAGT. This CDR3 region has 13 residues.

The rearrangement uses TRBV10-1 and TRBJ1-6, with a possible D match to TRBD1 (6 bases). Germline CDR1 is WNHNN and CDR2 is SYGVQD (reference sequence). The CDR3 has 13 amino acids. V lost 10 bases to trimming and J lost 8 bases, with 15 bases between them. The CDR3 reads CATQQGGDSPLHF. The CDR3 DNA is TGCGCCACGCAACAGGGCGGCGATTCACCCCTCCACTTT.

This clone showed up just once. The J gene is TRBJ1-1, the V gene TRBV28; the match to TRBD1 covers 10 bases. CDR1 is MDHEN and CDR2 is SYDVKM in the germline V gene. With 3 bases clipped from V and 3 bases from J, the junction kept 16 bases outside the gene matches. The CDR3 spans 19 residues. For the CDR3, the DNA is TGTGCCAGCAGTTTCCCGACATCAACTCCCGGGACAGGGGACACTGAAGCTTTCTTT. Translating it yields CASSFPTSTPGTGDTEAFF.

The CDR3 loop reads CASSMGQNNSPLHF. In DNA form, the CDR3 reads TGTGCCAGTAGTATGGGACAGAATAATTCACCCCTCCACTTT. The chain is built from TRBV19 and TRBJ1-6; 7 nucleotides line up with TRBD1. The germline gives CDR1 LNHDA, CDR2 SQIVND (reference sequence). The CDR3 consists of 14 residues. Trimming removed 3 bases from V and 5 bases from J; junction bases left unmatched: 1.

J is TRBJ2-1 and V is TRBV4-2; TRBD2 aligns across 12 bases. Germline lookup yields CDR1 LGHNA and CDR2 YNFKEQ. The CDR3 totals 16 residues. Losses at the gene ends were 1 base for V and 7 bases for J; bases not matched to a gene: 5. The CDR3 sequence is CASSQGLAGGPNEQFF. The CDR3 nucleotides read TGTGCCAGCAGCCAAGGCCTAGCGGGAGGGCCGAATGAGCAGTTCTTC.

This chain uses TRBV5-1 with TRBJ2-3; no clear D gene. Germline-derived CDR1 and CDR2 are SGHRS and YFSETQ. The CDR3 is made up of 12 amino acids. Trimming shortened V by 0 bases and J by 5 bases, and 4 bases separated the two germline ends. The CDR3 sequence: CASSLDLDTQYF. The CDR3 bases are TGCGCCAGCAGCTTGGATTTAGATACGCAGTATTTT.

This chain joins TRBV28 and TRBJ2-7, with 8 bases identical to TRBD1. Germline V gene data show CDR1 as MDHEN and CDR2 as SYDVKM. V lost 4 bases, J lost 2 bases, and 10 bases stayed unmatched. CDR3 size: 16 residues. Written as DNA, the CDR3 is TGTGCCAGCAGTTCCCCCGGGACAGGCGGGACCTACGAGCAGTACTTC. It codes for CASSSPGTGGTYEQYF.

This chain uses TRBV13 with TRBJ2-1, with D possibly TRBD2 on 6 matching bases. Germline CDR1 PRHDT, CDR2 FYEKMQ (reference sequence). This CDR3 has 13 amino acids. Trimming took 4 bases from V and 5 from J, leaving 9 bases between them. CDR3 sequence: CASSYSGNNEQFF. CDR3 DNA: TGTGCCAGCAGCTATAGCGGTAACAATGAGCAGTTCTTC.

This chain uses TRBV28 with TRBJ1-3, with unresolved D. The germline V gene encodes CDR1 MDHEN and CDR2 SYDVKM. V lost 4 bases and J lost 0, with 13 bases in between. There are 16 residues in the CDR3. CDR3 bases: TGTGCCAGCAGTTCTGGCTCGGGTTTCTCTGGAAACACCATATATTTT. Its translation is CASSSGSGFSGNTIYF.

This CDR3 reads CSVLGRTPGTDTQYF. The CDR3 DNA sequence: TGCAGCGTCCTCGGCAGGACCCCCGGCACAGATACGCAGTATTTT. This rearrangement joins TRBV29-1 to TRBJ2-3; D is unresolved. The germline V gene encodes CDR1 SQVTM and CDR2 ANQGSEA. The length of the CDR3 is 15 residues. V was pared by 6 bases and J by 1 base, with 17 bases between.

This clone was counted between two and nine times. V gene TRBV7-3 combines with J gene TRBJ1-1; 9 nucleotides match TRBD1. Looked up from germline, CDR1 is SGHTA and CDR2 is FQGTGA. This CDR3 is built from 15 residues. V shed 2 bases and J 0 bases; nucleotides not matched to a gene: 1. This chain's CDR3 is CASSLGTGMNTEAFF. Here the CDR3 DNA reads TGTGCCAGCAGCTTAGGGACAGGGATGAACACTGAAGCTTTCTTT.

As concerns this clone: A junction boundary mismatches the germline segment, possibly from a read error. The chain joins TRBV7-7 to TRBJ2-7; 7 nucleotides match TRBD1. CDR3 length: 13 amino acids. Germline V CDR1 and CDR2: SSHAT, FNYEAQ (reference sequence). The CDR3 loop reads CASSFLTGREQYF. The CDR3, as DNA: TGTGCTAGCAGCTTCCTGACAGGGCGGGAGCAGTACTTC. The whole variable domain, filled in from reference TRBV7-7 and TRBJ2-7, reads GAGVSQSPRYKVTKRGQDVTLRCDPISSHATLYWYQQALGQGPEFLTYFNYEAQPDKSGLPSDRFSAERPEGSISTLTIQRTEQRDSAMYRCASSFLTGREQYFGPGTRLTVT.

The chain couples TRBV7-6 to TRBJ2-7; D perhaps matches TRBD2 (6 bases). Germline CDR1 SGHVS, CDR2 FNYEAQ. V lost 5 bases and J 0 bases, leaving 11 bases between the germline ends. This CDR3 is 14 amino acids long. CDR3: CASSPGLNSYEQYF. CDR3 in DNA: TGTGCCAGCAGCCCGGGACTTAACTCCTACGAGCAGTACTTC. Supplemented by reference TRBV7-6 and TRBJ2-7, the full variable domain reads GAGVSQSPRYKVTKRGQDVALRCDPISGHVSLYWYRQALGQGPEFLTYFNYEAQQDKSGLPNDRFSAERPEGSISTLTIQRTEQRDSAMYRCASSPGLNSYEQYFGPGTRLTVT.

The rearrangement joins TRBV29-1 to TRBJ2-3; no definite D call. Trimming took off 1 base at V and 2 bases at J, with 7 bases between the two ends. Germline V lookup: CDR1 SQVTM, CDR2 ANQGSEA. CDR3 length: 13 residues. This CDR3 is CSVEGALTDTQYF. CDR3 nucleotide sequence: TGCAGCGTTGAAGGGGCCCTCACAGATACGCAGTATTTT.

This sequence joins TRBV19 and TRBJ2-7; the D gene is possibly TRBD2 (6 bases). The CDR3 covers 14 residues. Trimming took 6 bases from V and 3 from J, leaving 15 bases between them. Germline V gene lookup returns CDR1 LNHDA and CDR2 SQIVND (reference sequence). The CDR3, as DNA: TGTGCCAGTAGCTCTCGGGGGACCATCTACGAGCAGTACTTC. Translating gives CASSSRGTIYEQYF.

The chain links TRBV7-2 to TRBJ2-3; 7 bases are shared with TRBD1. The CDR3 length is 14 residues. The ends lost 2 bases at V and 5 bases at J; junction bases unmatched: 4. Germline V lookup: CDR1 SGHTA, CDR2 FQGNSA. CDR3 sequence reads: CASSLTGQRDTQYF. In DNA form, the CDR3 reads TGTGCCAGCAGCTTAACGGGACAGCGAGATACGCAGTATTTT. Full variable domain (rest looked up from reference TRBV7-2 and TRBJ2-3): GAGVSQSPSNKVTEKGKDVELRCDPISGHTALYWYRQSLGQGLEFLIYFQGNSAPDKSGLPSDRFSAERTGGSVSTLTIQRTQQEDSAVYLCASSLTGQRDTQYFGPGTRLTVL.

The V and J genes are TRBV7-2 and TRBJ2-5, with unresolved D. The CDR3 runs to 13 residues. The germline V and J ends were trimmed by 3 bases and 1 base, with 6 bases remaining between them. Germline CDR1 SGHTA, CDR2 FQGNSA. This CDR3 reads CASSFASQETQYF. CDR3 bases: TGTGCCAGCAGCTTCGCTAGCCAAGAGACCCAGTACTTC.

The J gene is TRBJ2-7, the V gene TRBV7-9; the match to TRBD2 covers 13 bases. CDR3 length: 15 residues. V trimming: 5 bases; J trimming: 7 bases; junction bases outside the gene matches: 8. Per the germline V gene, CDR1 is SEHNR and CDR2 is FQNEAQ (reference sequence). CDR3 residues: CASSPWTSGSYEQYF. DNA for the CDR3: TGTGCCAGCAGCCCGTGGACTAGCGGGAGCTATGAGCAGTACTTC.